The sample holds many counts of the clone carrying this TCR beta chain. The sample originates from a study of identical twins. Germline assignment: CDR1 KGHSH and CDR2 LQKENI. V lost 5 bases and J 7 bases, leaving 6 bases between the germline ends. CDR3 length equals 11 residues. Template switching, a step in the protocol, added a universal primer site, and cDNA carried unique molecular identifiers. TCRdb recomputed calls from the 5' RACE reads with MiXCR, one row per CDR3 protein. There are hundreds of thousands of distinct CDR3 sequences in the sample; 8.6% occur only once, and 0.98% lies in the top ten. These data also formed part of another study, on yellow fever vaccine responses in identical twins.

This clonotype originated in a woman aged 18 to 35 in good health. The specimen sequenced was PBMCs. The chain recombines TRBV18 with TRBJ2-1; D unresolved. CDR3 nucleotides: TGTGCCAGCTCAGAGGCTAATGAGCAGTTCTTC. Its translation is CASSEANEQFF.